This T cell receptor (beta chain) was documented in a study of CD8+ T cells in alopecia areata. As for the study in general: Treated patients took oral tofacitinib at 5 to 10 mg twice daily.

Isolated RNA was reverse transcribed into cDNA used as the sequencing template. The table came from immunoSEQ multiplex PCR; TCRdb's copy has only in-frame clones and leaves some out. Among 150,000 to 200,000 clones listed, approximately 67% were seen once. A note on this clone: The same CDR3 also results from other DNA sequences found in this sample.

Treatment described: oral pan-JAK inhibitor, 5-10 mg twice daily. V was clipped by 3 bases and J by 1 base, with 5 bases between them. The CDR3 totals 13 residues. In germline, CDR1 is SGHTA, CDR2 FQGTGA. This clonotype was obtained from a human donor with alopecia areata. Sequencing was performed on CD4+ T cells sorted from blood, taken between weeks 47 and 50, from a patient treated with tofacitinib. V gene TRBV7-3 combines with J gene TRBJ2-3, with D uncertain. CDR3 amino acids: CASSFQGTDTQYF. CDR3 in DNA: TGTGCCAGCAGCTTTCAGGGCACAGATACGCAGTATTTT.